These 22 T cell receptor beta chains were sequenced from one sample in a study of persistence of HIV-infected CD4 T cells. This was the immunoSEQ version 4 assay in survey mode. Profiled with immunoSEQ multiplex PCR; TCRdb holds only in-frame clones, not every one. The data show 35,000 to 50,000 clones, roughly 90% seen once. Which antigens these TCRs recognize remains unknown. This nonspecific control used anti-CD3/anti-CD28 bead stimulation of CD4+ T cells. Responding CD4+ T cells were sorted by upregulation of both CD40 ligand and CD69. The sample consisted of CD4+ T cells sorted from PBMCs after approximately 20-hour stimulation, taken from a patient who received antiretroviral therapy. Receptors were obtained from an adult man with HIV who was CMV-seropositive.

This clone was detected only once. The chain recombines TRBV3-1 (or the pseudogene TRBV3-2) with TRBJ1-2; 8 nucleotides agree with TRBD1. The V segment lost 4 bases and the J segment 8 bases; nucleotides outside the gene matches: 12. The CDR3 loop spans 15 amino acids. Germline values: CDR1 LGHDT, CDR2 YNNKEL (reference sequence). Written as DNA, the CDR3 is TGTGCCAGCAGCCTAAAATTAGGGACAGGTCACGGCTACACCTTC. This gives the protein CASSLKLGTGHGYTF.

V and J are TRBV5-1 and TRBJ2-7; 9 bases fit TRBD2. With V trimmed by 5 bases and J by 3 bases, 6 bases remained unmatched. Germline values: CDR1 SGHRS, CDR2 YFSETQ. This CDR3 is 14 amino acids long. As DNA, the CDR3 is TGCGCCAGCAGTGGCGGGGGGGCCGGCTACGAGCAGTACTTC. It translates to CASSGGGAGYEQYF.

This sequence joins TRBV2 and TRBJ2-2; the D is unclear. CDR1 SNHLY and CDR2 FYNNEI come from the germline V gene. CDR3 length: 15 amino acids. V dropped 4 bases and J dropped 4 bases, with 13 bases sitting between them. The CDR3 is CASSAPIRSTGELFF. CDR3 DNA: TGTGCCAGCAGTGCACCTATTCGAAGCACCGGGGAGCTGTTTTTT.

The chain has TRBV27 and TRBJ1-1; D remains unclear. The CDR3 consists of 13 residues. V shed 4 bases and J shed 1 base, with 7 bases lying between them. Germline CDR1 is MNHEY and CDR2 is SMNVEV (reference sequence). DNA for the CDR3: TGTGCCAGCAGTTATCCGGGGAACACTGAAGCTTTCTTT. It translates to CASSYPGNTEAFF.

DNA of the CDR3: TGTGCCAGCAGTTTCGGAACAGGGTTGAATACGCAGTATTTT. It translates to CASSFGTGLNTQYF. The chain links TRBV27 to TRBJ2-3; perhaps TRBD1 as D (6 bases). From germline, CDR1 is MNHEY and CDR2 SMNVEV (reference sequence). The CDR3 is 14 residues long. V gave up 3 bases and J gave up 7 bases, with 14 bases separating them.

The gene calls are TRBV11-2 and TRBJ2-2; 7 bases agree with TRBD1. The CDR3 has 14 residues. V gave up 3 bases and J gave up 5 bases; unmatched junction bases: 3. Looked up from germline, CDR1 is SGHAT and CDR2 is FQNNGV. CDR3 in DNA: TGTGCCAGCAGCTTTGGGACAGAGACCGGGGAGCTGTTTTTT. Its translation is CASSFGTETGELFF.

J is TRBJ2-7 and V is TRBV28; 10 bases agree with TRBD1. The CDR3 has 16 residues. The germline V gene has CDR1 MDHEN and CDR2 SYDVKM. V dropped 5 bases and J dropped 4; count of bases not matched to a gene: 11. The CDR3 DNA follows: TGTGCCAGCAGTCTACCCCCTCCGGGACAGGGGTACGAGCAGTACTTC. Encoded protein: CASSLPPPGQGYEQYF.

J is TRBJ2-3 and V is TRBV7-9, with D perhaps matching TRBD2 (5 bases). Germline V gene sequence: CDR1 SEHNR, CDR2 FQNEAQ (reference sequence). This CDR3 has 15 amino acids. Trimming shortened V by 0 bases and J by 2 bases, and 9 bases separated the two germline ends. The chain's CDR3 is CASSLAAGPTDTQYF. In DNA form, the CDR3 reads TGTGCCAGCAGCTTAGCGGCGGGCCCCACAGATACGCAGTATTTT.

By share of the sample, this clone is medium-sized (0.01 to 0.1%). The chain recombines TRBV28 with TRBJ2-7, with D hard to call. The CDR3 length is 13 residues. V was cut by 6 bases and J by 5 bases, with 14 bases left in between. Germline CDR1 and CDR2: MDHEN and SYDVKM. The CDR3: CASSPRPTDEQYF. Here the CDR3 DNA reads TGTGCCAGCAGCCCCAGGCCTACGGACGAGCAGTACTTC.

The count of this clone is one. This chain uses TRBV5-1 with TRBJ1-3, with 7 bases that match TRBD1. The germline V gene encodes CDR1 SGHRS and CDR2 YFSETQ. This CDR3 contains 16 residues. Trimming cost V 0 bases and J 4 bases; bases outside gene matches: 7. The CDR3, as DNA: TGCGCCAGCAGCTTGGATGGCAGGGGGTTAGGAAACACCATATATTTT. Protein sequence: CASSLDGRGLGNTIYF.

The V gene is TRBV6-5, the J gene TRBJ1-1, with 9 bases identical to TRBD1. The ends lost 6 bases at V and 8 bases at J; junction bases unmatched: 7. This CDR3 has 13 residues. Looked up from germline, CDR1 is MNHEY and CDR2 is SVGAGI. CDR3 sequence: CASRTGTGLEAFF. CDR3 bases: TGTGCCAGCAGAACCGGGACAGGGTTGGAAGCTTTCTTT.

This clone came up once. The rearrangement joins TRBV5-1 to TRBJ1-4, with unresolved D. The germline gives CDR1 SGHRS, CDR2 YFSETQ. The CDR3 consists of 16 residues. The ends were cut back, 0 bases at V and 0 bases at J, with 9 bases in the middle. The DNA of the CDR3 is TGCGCCAGCAGCTTGGCTGGTACGGCAACTAATGAAAAACTGTTTTTT. Translated, it gives CASSLAGTATNEKLFF. The full variable domain, with the rest looked up from reference TRBV5-1 and TRBJ1-4, is KAGVTQTPRYLIKTRGQQVTLSCSPISGHRSVSWYQQTPGQGLQFLFEYFSETQRNKGNFPGRFSGRQFSNSRSEMNVSTLELGDSALYLCASSLAGTATNEKLFFGSGTQLSVL.

The chain has TRBV5-8 and TRBJ1-1, with D possibly TRBD1 on 5 matching bases. Per the germline V gene, CDR1 is SGHTS and CDR2 is YDEGEE. Trimming took 1 base from V and 5 from J, leaving 9 bases between them. The CDR3 loop spans 13 amino acids. The CDR3 DNA reads TGTGCCAGCAGCTTGTATAAGGGGACTGAAGCTTTCTTT. Its translation is CASSLYKGTEAFF.

This chain links TRBV2 with TRBJ2-6; 7 bases are a match to TRBD1. Looked up from germline, CDR1 is SNHLY and CDR2 is FYNNEI. The CDR3 is made up of 15 amino acids. J was trimmed by 2 bases and V by 7 bases; bases with no gene match: 5. This chain's CDR3 is CASTPDRAGANVLTF. CDR3 sequence (DNA): TGTGCCAGCACCCCTGACAGGGCTGGGGCCAACGTCCTGACTTTC.

The CDR3: CASSSRIQLAGNTGELFF. The CDR3 bases are TGTGCCAGCAGCTCCAGGATCCAACTAGCGGGGAACACCGGGGAGCTGTTTTTT. V gene TRBV5-5 combines with J gene TRBJ2-2; 9 bases are a match to TRBD2. Germline CDR1 and CDR2: SGHKS and YYEKEE (reference sequence). V shed 3 bases, J shed 1 base, and the junction held 10 bases outside the gene matches. CDR3 length: 18 residues.

The J gene is TRBJ2-7, the V gene TRBV14; 10 positions agree with TRBD2. The V gene end was trimmed by 4 bases and the J gene end by 1 base; junction bases not matched to a gene: 1. The CDR3 runs to 14 residues. Germline CDR1 reads SGHDN; CDR2 reads FVKESK. CDR3 nucleotides: TGTGCCAGCAGCCGAGCGGGGGGGTCCTACGAGCAGTACTTC. Translating it yields CASSRAGGSYEQYF.

V usage is TRBV27 and J usage is TRBJ1-5; D is uncertain. Germline CDR1 MNHEY, CDR2 SMNVEV (reference sequence). The V and J ends lost 7 bases and 1 base respectively, with 5 bases between them. The CDR3 runs 12 residues. The CDR3 nucleotides are TGTGCCAGCAAGTGGAGCAATCAGCCCCAGCATTTT. Encoded protein: CASKWSNQPQHF.

The rearrangement links TRBV11-2 to TRBJ2-5; 7 positions agree with TRBD1. The V and J ends lost 6 bases and 2 bases, in that order; junction bases with no gene match: 3. Germline-derived CDR1 and CDR2 are SGHAT and FQNNGV. The CDR3 loop spans 13 amino acids. DNA for the CDR3: TGTGCCAGCAGTCGGGACAGACAAGAGACCCAGTACTTC. Its protein is CASSRDRQETQYF.

The V gene is TRBV21-1, the J gene TRBJ2-7; the DNA was not compared with TRBD2, the D call given in the table. TRBV21-1 constitutes a pseudogene. The CDR3 is made up of 12 amino acids. The CDR3 loop reads CASRDSTYEQYF. The CDR3 DNA sequence: TGTGCCAGCCGGGACTCCACCTACGAGCAGTACTTC.

The J gene is TRBJ2-3, the V gene TRBV18; unclear D gene. Germline V lookup: CDR1 KGHSH, CDR2 LQKENI. The CDR3 has 15 amino acids. V dropped 3 bases and J dropped 0 bases, with 10 bases sitting between them. Here the CDR3 reads CASSPIIESTDTQYF. The CDR3 DNA sequence: TGTGCCAGCTCACCGATCATAGAAAGCACAGATACGCAGTATTTT.

V and J are TRBV27 and TRBJ2-3; TRBD1 is a possible D gene (6 bases). V was pared by 2 bases and J by 2 bases, with 11 bases between. The length of the CDR3 is 15 residues. CDR1 is MNHEY and CDR2 is SMNVEV in the germline V gene (reference sequence). In nucleotides, the CDR3 is TGTGCCAGCAGTTTAGCTTCAGGGGCCACAGATACGCAGTATTTT. Translation: CASSLASGATDTQYF.

The rearrangement joins TRBV5-1 to TRBJ2-1, with 8 bases matching TRBD2. With 4 bases clipped from V and 8 bases from J, the junction kept 2 bases outside the gene matches. The germline V gene has CDR1 SGHRS and CDR2 YFSETQ. The CDR3 runs to 12 residues. CDR3 DNA sequence: TGCGCCAGCAGCCTCGGGGGGGATGAGCAGTTCTTC. Its protein product is CASSLGGDEQFF.